This T cell receptor (beta chain) was sequenced for a study of shared clonotypes between healthy human individuals. Note on this clone: Its antigen is not known.

Positive CCR7 selection of CD45RO-negative cells yielded the naive CD8 cells, and terminally differentiated effector memory CD45RA+ cells were excluded. Study conclusions and caveats: Specimens sampled were limited to blood, with tissue repertoires likely differing.

Generated by immunoSEQ multiplex PCR, the TCRdb table keeps only in-frame clones and is missing some. The sample lists 1.5 million to 2.5 million clones; 85% to 95% were seen once. Trimming removed 1 base from V and 6 bases from J, with 11 bases in between. From germline, CDR1 is SGHDT and CDR2 YYEEEE. The length of the CDR3 is 15 residues. This TCR came from a man aged 18-30 years in good health. The sequencing input was naive CD8+ T cells sorted from blood. The chain employs TRBV5-6 and TRBJ1-6, with D possibly matching TRBD1 (6 bases). This CDR3 is CASSLHTGPNSPLHF. DNA of the CDR3: TGTGCCAGCAGCTTGCACACAGGGCCTAATTCACCCCTCCACTTT.